The clone carrying this T cell receptor (beta chain) was observed at least ten times. Generated by immunoSEQ multiplex PCR, the TCRdb table keeps only in-frame clones and is missing some. The sample holds some 190,000 clones; nearly 80% are singletons and the top ten take about an eighth. CDR1 and CDR2 from the germline V gene are SGHVS and FQNEAQ. CDR3 length: 14 residues. J lost 6 bases, V lost 2 bases, and 6 bases had no gene match. The data are from a study of blood T cell repertoires in COVID-19. V usage is TRBV7-8 and J usage is TRBJ1-1; the match to TRBD1 covers 7 bases. This TCR was recovered from a man aged 60-69 years who had been exposed to COVID-19. Sequencing was done on a sample of PBMCs or T cells enriched from blood (not recorded which). The CDR3 protein is CASSLSGQYPEAFF. CDR3 coding DNA: TGTGCCAGCAGCTTATCGGGACAGTACCCTGAAGCTTTCTTT.